This paragraph covers one T cell receptor beta chain sequence. Its target is not known. This record comes from a study of T cells in Graves' hyperthyroidism and ophthalmopathy. Study-level information: Blood was drawn when the patient was first diagnosed and still untreated. Study-level results: Researchers report that a 13 V-J model separated ophthalmopathy from stable hyperthyroidism. Most thyroid clonotypes expanded above 0.001 appeared in blood too.

Diagnosis relied on clinical symptoms, serum thyroxine and TRAb, thyroid ultrasound and orbital computed tomography. RNA transcripts provided the source from which TCR beta CDR3 regions were amplified. Carried out on the TCR CDR3, a first-round RT-PCR used the HTBI primer set. TCRdb redid the calling of the multiplex PCR reads with MiXCR, one entry per CDR3 protein. The sample includes about 600,000 distinct CDR3 sequences, more than 15% of them seen just once. Trimming took off 6 bases at V and 12 bases at J, with 17 bases between the two ends. There are 12 residues in the CDR3. The chain carries TRBV12-3 or TRBV12-4 and TRBJ1-1; tentative D call: TRBD1 (5 bases). This TCR was recovered from a woman between 35 and 50 years old with Graves' ophthalmopathy. Sequenced: blood. The CDR3 bases are TGTGCCAGCAGCCCTTGGGGCGGAGAAACTTTCTTT. It encodes CASSPWGGETFF.